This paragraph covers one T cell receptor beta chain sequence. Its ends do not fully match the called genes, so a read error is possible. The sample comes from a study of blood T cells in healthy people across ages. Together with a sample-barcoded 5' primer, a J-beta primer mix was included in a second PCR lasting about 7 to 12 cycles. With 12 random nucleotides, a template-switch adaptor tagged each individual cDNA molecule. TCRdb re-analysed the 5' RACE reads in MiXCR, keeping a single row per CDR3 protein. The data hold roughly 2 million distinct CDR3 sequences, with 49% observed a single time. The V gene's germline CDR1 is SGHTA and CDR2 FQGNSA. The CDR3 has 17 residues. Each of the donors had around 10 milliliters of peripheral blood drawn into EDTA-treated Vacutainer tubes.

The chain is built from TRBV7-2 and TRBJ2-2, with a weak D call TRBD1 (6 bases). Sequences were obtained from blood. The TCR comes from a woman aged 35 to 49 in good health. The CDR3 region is CASSLVGGQPKTGELFF. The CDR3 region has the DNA TGTGCCAGCAGCTTAGTAGGGGGACAACCGAAGACCGGGGAGCTGTTTTTT.